The present T cell receptor (beta chain) was sequenced within a study of T cell clones after liver transplantation. Study summary: Three of eight recipients were HCV-positive; others had non-autoimmune, non-viral indications.

The protocol was immunoSEQ multiplex PCR, while the TCRdb copy is restricted to in-frame clones and leaves out a portion. The sample carries tens of thousands of clones, roughly 90% recorded once. Germline CDR1 and CDR2: LNHDA and SQIVND (reference sequence). This CDR3 contains 18 residues. Trimming left V 5 bases short and J 0 bases short, with 17 bases between. The specimen comprised CD4+ T cells from blood, sampled before liver transplant. The receptor was isolated from a human donor who received a liver transplant. The J gene is TRBJ2-6, the V gene TRBV19; tentatively, D is TRBD1 or TRBD2 (5 bases each). CDR3 DNA sequence: TGTGCCAGTAGTGTCGGGACCCTCCACCTCTCTGGGGCCAACGTCCTGACTTTC. This gives the protein CASSVGTLHLSGANVLTF.